These 14 T cell receptor beta chains were all obtained from the same sample, sequenced in a study of beta chain features in type 1 diabetes (dated 2018 in TCRdb). What the study reported, not specific to this receptor: In all four CD4+ subsets, TCRB CDR3 length was moderately but significantly shorter in type 1 diabetes patients.

Their antigen targets remain unknown. Receptor amplification or capture employed the immunoSEQ multiplex PCR assay. The entire amount of isolated RNA was reverse transcribed using the High Capacity cDNA Reverse Transcription Kit, so the sequenced TCRB transcripts were expressed ones. The clones in this table, taken by TCRdb from immuneACCESS, are in-frame only. Not every clone is retained; where verified, under half of the shortfall comes from an unresolved V gene, and the cause of the rest is unknown. The sample table records fewer than 350,000 clones; 14% to 15% of these occur just once. Roughly 0.015% of the sample rests with the top ten. The specimen was naive CD4+ T cells from blood. What the cell subset or site label conveys for this sample: true naive CD4+ T cells. The receptors were gathered from a man aged 18 to 29 with type 1 diabetes.

This chain joins TRBV7-9 and TRBJ2-2; D possibly corresponds to TRBD2 (5 bases). CDR3 size: 15 residues. V lost 5 bases and J lost 2, with 12 bases in between. Germline CDR1 reads SEHNR; CDR2 reads FQNEAQ (reference sequence). DNA of the CDR3: TGTGCCAGCAGCCCACCCGCGGGTAACACCGGGGAGCTGTTTTTT. It specifies CASSPPAGNTGELFF.

This clone was counted between two and nine times. The J gene is TRBJ2-4, the V gene TRBV30, with 11 positions matching TRBD2. Germline CDR1 is GTSNPN and CDR2 is SVGIG (reference sequence). Trimming removed 0 bases from V and 3 bases from J; junction bases left unmatched: 7. The CDR3 has 17 amino acids. CDR3 loop: CAWSVPGLAVGKNIQYF. The DNA for the CDR3 is TGTGCCTGGAGTGTTCCGGGACTAGCGGTAGGCAAAAACATTCAGTACTTC.

This clone was recorded a few times. J is TRBJ1-1 and V is TRBV14; D may be TRBD1 (6 bases). Per the germline V gene, CDR1 is SGHDN and CDR2 is FVKESK. Trimming removed 3 bases from V and 7 bases from J, with 12 bases in between. This CDR3 spans 13 amino acids. CDR3 sequence: CASSHRGEGEAFF. Here the CDR3 DNA reads TGTGCCAGCAGCCACAGGGGTGAGGGTGAAGCTTTCTTT.

The rearrangement joins TRBV29-1 to TRBJ2-1; no definite D call. CDR1 SQVTM and CDR2 ANQGSEA come from the germline V gene. The CDR3 length is 14 residues. Deletions cut 3 bases from V and 0 bases from J, with 9 bases between. CDR3 residues: CSVEKFSSYNEQFF. CDR3 DNA: TGCAGCGTTGAGAAGTTTAGCTCCTACAATGAGCAGTTCTTC.

In this sample, this clone turned up a few times. The rearrangement uses TRBV18 and TRBJ2-7, with 7 bases that match TRBD2. The germline gives CDR1 KGHSH, CDR2 LQKENI. J gave up 4 bases and V 6 bases, and 9 bases lay outside the gene matches. The CDR3 spans 14 residues. CDR3 amino acids: CASSLQRGAYEQYF. The CDR3 coding sequence is TGTGCCAGCTCTCTTCAGCGGGGAGCGTACGAGCAGTACTTC.

The V gene is TRBV7-9, the J gene TRBJ2-1; TRBD2 matches 9 bases. Looked up from germline, CDR1 is SEHNR and CDR2 is FQNEAQ (reference sequence). There are 14 residues in the CDR3. The V segment lost 5 bases and the J segment 6 bases; nucleotides outside the gene matches: 5. CDR3 coding DNA: TGTGCCAGCAGCCCTTTGACTAGCGGCAATGAGCAGTTCTTC. Translation: CASSPLTSGNEQFF.

This clone has more than one count but fewer than ten. The chain recombines TRBV7-9 with TRBJ2-5; a possible D gene is TRBD1 (5 bases). Per germline, CDR1 SEHNR and CDR2 FQNEAQ (reference sequence). The CDR3 loop spans 17 amino acids. The ends were cut back, 5 bases at V and 4 bases at J, with 23 bases in the middle. CDR3 sequence reads: CASSRASSAGKGETQYF. As DNA, the CDR3 is TGTGCCAGCAGCCGTGCGAGCTCGGCAGGGAAAGGAGAGACCCAGTACTTC.

The V call is TRBV10-3, the J call TRBJ2-5; TRBD1 is a possible D gene (5 bases). V shed 4 bases and J shed 3 bases, with 12 bases lying between them. The CDR3 contains 14 residues. Germline CDR1 and CDR2: ENHRY and SYGVKD. The CDR3 is CAISAGHRKETQYF. The CDR3 DNA sequence: TGTGCCATCAGTGCCGGACACCGCAAAGAGACCCAGTACTTC.

This clone occurred a few times. This rearrangement joins TRBV7-8 to TRBJ1-2; D is unresolved. The length of the CDR3 is 14 residues. Germline CDR1 SGHVS, CDR2 FQNEAQ. V lost 2 bases and J lost 1, with 8 bases in between. The DNA of the CDR3 is TGTGCCAGCAGCTTAACAGACCTTAACTATGGCTACACCTTC. Its translation is CASSLTDLNYGYTF.

The table lists this clone with a few counts. The CDR3: CASSIAGQLVYEQYF. The CDR3 DNA is TGTGCCAGTAGTATAGCCGGACAGCTTGTCTACGAGCAGTACTTC. The rearrangement links TRBV19 to TRBJ2-7, with TRBD1 as a possible D gene (6 bases). The CDR3 covers 15 residues. Trimming pared 1 base from V and 3 bases from J, leaving 13 bases between. Germline assignment: CDR1 LNHDA and CDR2 SQIVND (reference sequence).

On this clone itself: Compared with germline, one end of the junction differs, possibly owing to a read error. The V and J genes are TRBV11-2 and TRBJ2-7; 7 bases are a match to TRBD2. The CDR3 sequence is 14 residues long. CDR1 SGHAT and CDR2 FQNNGV come from the germline V gene. The CDR3 nucleotides are TGTGCCAGCAGCCCGGGCGGGAGAGTTTTCATGGAGATCTTC. It encodes CASSPGGRVFMEIF.

This sequence joins TRBV18 and TRBJ1-1; TRBD1 matches at 10 bases. The CDR3 consists of 15 residues. CDR1 is KGHSH, CDR2 LQKENI, per germline. With V trimmed by 6 bases and J by 0 bases, 4 bases remained unmatched. CDR3 residues: CASSTGGLMNTEAFF. The CDR3 DNA is TGTGCCAGCTCGACAGGGGGCCTTATGAACACTGAAGCTTTCTTT. The full variable domain, in which reference TRBV18 and TRBJ1-1 provide the parts outside the CDR3, is NAGVMQNPRHLVRRRGQEARLRCSPMKGHSHVYWYRQLPEEGLKFMVYLQKENIIDESGMPKERFSAEFPKEGPSILRIQQVVRGDSAAYFCASSTGGLMNTEAFFGQGTRLTVV.

The chain employs TRBV5-1 and TRBJ1-1, with D hard to call. V was shortened by 5 bases and J by 3 bases, with 17 bases between the two germline ends. CDR1 and CDR2 (germline): SGHRS, YFSETQ. The CDR3 contains 15 residues. The CDR3 DNA reads as TGCGCCAGCAGTACGCGACTCGGTCGGGACACTGAAGCTTTCTTT. The encoded protein is CASSTRLGRDTEAFF.

J is TRBJ1-3 and V is TRBV6-5, with TRBD1 as a possible D gene (6 bases). Germline V CDR1 and CDR2: MNHEY, SVGAGI. The CDR3 runs 14 residues. Trimming took 8 bases from V and 0 from J, leaving 11 bases between them. Here the CDR3 reads CASHQGISGNTIYF. DNA of the CDR3: TGTGCCAGCCACCAGGGGATCTCTGGAAACACCATATATTTT.